A selection of T cell receptor beta chains follows, all from one sample in a study of blood T cell repertoires in COVID-19. Measured with immunoSEQ multiplex PCR; TCRdb has only the in-frame clones, and not every one. This table has about 170,000 clones, roughly four fifths appearing once. Sequencing was carried out using peripheral blood. The receptor set was obtained from a man aged 70 or older with active or convalescent COVID-19. Both conserved end residues are part of each CDR3. D genes are given only for firm matches. Clone size is stated in some rows and not others, as once, few, many or a class when expanded.

D gene: .; clone size: .; V gene: TRBV18; J gene: TRBJ1-4; CDR3 protein: CASSPSGLNEKLFF; CDR3 DNA: TGTGCCAGCTCACCGTCCGGGTTGAATGAAAAACTGTTTTTT
D gene: .; clone size: .; V gene: TRBV5-1; J gene: TRBJ2-2; CDR3 protein: CASFIDHRVSGELFF; CDR3 DNA: TGCGCCAGCTTCATCGACCACAGGGTCTCCGGGGAGCTGTTTTTT
D gene: TRBD1; clone size: .; V gene: TRBV2; J gene: TRBJ1-5; CDR3 protein: CASSLLQGSGNQPQHF; CDR3 DNA: TGTGCCAGCAGTCTTTTACAGGGGTCTGGGAATCAGCCCCAGCATTTT
D gene: .; clone size: .; V gene: TRBV28; J gene: TRBJ2-4; CDR3 protein: CASSLNPGVAKNIQYF; CDR3 DNA: TGTGCCAGCAGTTTAAACCCGGGAGTTGCCAAAAACATTCAGTACTTC
D gene: TRBD2; clone size: few; V gene: TRBV5-5; J gene: TRBJ2-2; CDR3 protein: CASSSMGLAAGELFF; CDR3 DNA: TGTGCCAGCAGCTCGATGGGACTAGCGGCCGGGGAGCTGTTTTTT
D gene: .; clone size: .; V gene: TRBV4-1; J gene: TRBJ2-7; CDR3 protein: CASSQDHSQFSYEQYF; CDR3 DNA: TGCGCCAGCAGCCAAGATCACAGCCAATTCTCCTACGAGCAGTACTTC
D gene: TRBD1; clone size: .; V gene: TRBV6-5; J gene: TRBJ1-1; CDR3 protein: CASRNDRVNTEAFF; CDR3 DNA: TGTGCCAGCCGAAACGACAGGGTCAACACTGAAGCTTTCTTT
D gene: .; clone size: .; V gene: TRBV5-1; J gene: TRBJ2-5; CDR3 protein: CASSLLFGTHQETQYF; CDR3 DNA: TGCGCCAGCAGCTTGCTCTTCGGGACTCATCAAGAGACCCAGTACTTC
D gene: .; clone size: .; V gene: TRBV28; J gene: TRBJ2-5; CDR3 protein: CASTEGGEETQYF; CDR3 DNA: TGTGCCAGCACCGAAGGGGGAGAAGAGACCCAGTACTTC
D gene: TRBD1; clone size: .; V gene: TRBV19; J gene: TRBJ1-2; CDR3 protein: CASSMDRGYTF; CDR3 DNA: TGTGCCAGTAGTATGGACAGGGGCTACACCTTC
D gene: TRBD1; clone size: .; V gene: TRBV28; J gene: TRBJ1-2; CDR3 protein: CASSGTGNYGYTF; CDR3 DNA: TGTGCCAGTTCTGGGACAGGGAACTATGGCTACACCTTC
D gene: .; clone size: medium-sized; V gene: TRBV2; J gene: TRBJ2-2; CDR3 protein: CASSVKGAGELFF; CDR3 DNA: TGTGCCAGCAGTGTAAAAGGGGCCGGGGAGCTGTTTTTT
D gene: .; clone size: .; V gene: TRBV7-8; J gene: TRBJ2-1; CDR3 protein: CASSPGGAYNEQFF; CDR3 DNA: TGTGCCAGCAGCCCCGGGGGAGCGTACAATGAGCAGTTCTTC
D gene: TRBD1; clone size: .; V gene: TRBV7-7; J gene: TRBJ2-3; CDR3 protein: CASSSDRTDTQYF; CDR3 DNA: TGTGCCAGCAGCTCGGACAGGACAGATACGCAGTATTTT
D gene: TRBD1; clone size: .; V gene: TRBV3-1/TRBV3-2; J gene: TRBJ1-1; CDR3 protein: CASSQRDSHTEAFF; CDR3 DNA: TGTGCCAGCAGCCAAAGGGACAGTCACACTGAAGCTTTCTTT
D gene: .; clone size: .; V gene: TRBV6-1; J gene: TRBJ1-5; CDR3 protein: CASSDQGNNQPQHF; CDR3 DNA: TGTGCCAGCAGTGACCAGGGCAACAATCAGCCCCAGCATTTT
D gene: .; clone size: .; V gene: TRBV11-2; J gene: TRBJ2-1; CDR3 protein: CASRLRQGSYNEQFF; CDR3 DNA: TGTGCCAGCAGACTTCGTCAGGGTTCGTACAATGAGCAGTTCTTC
D gene: .; clone size: .; V gene: TRBV6-5; J gene: TRBJ2-2; CDR3 protein: CAGHREPYTGELFF; CDR3 DNA: TGTGCCGGACACAGGGAGCCGTACACCGGGGAGCTGTTTTTT
D gene: .; clone size: .; V gene: TRBV7-9; J gene: TRBJ2-1; CDR3 protein: CASSLASGREQFF; CDR3 DNA: TGTGCCAGCAGCTTAGCCTCTGGCAGGGAGCAGTTCTTC
D gene: .; clone size: few; V gene: TRBV7-7; J gene: TRBJ2-2; CDR3 protein: CASSWAGGTGELFF; CDR3 DNA: TGTGCCAGCTCCTGGGCGGGCGGCACCGGGGAGCTGTTTTTT
D gene: .; clone size: .; V gene: TRBV19; J gene: TRBJ1-5; CDR3 protein: CASRTGNQPQHF; CDR3 DNA: TGTGCCAGTAGGACGGGGAATCAGCCCCAGCATTTT
D gene: .; clone size: .; V gene: TRBV5-1; J gene: TRBJ2-7; CDR3 protein: CASRGPAASSYEQYF; CDR3 DNA: TGCGCCAGCAGAGGTCCAGCGGCTAGCTCCTACGAGCAGTACTTC